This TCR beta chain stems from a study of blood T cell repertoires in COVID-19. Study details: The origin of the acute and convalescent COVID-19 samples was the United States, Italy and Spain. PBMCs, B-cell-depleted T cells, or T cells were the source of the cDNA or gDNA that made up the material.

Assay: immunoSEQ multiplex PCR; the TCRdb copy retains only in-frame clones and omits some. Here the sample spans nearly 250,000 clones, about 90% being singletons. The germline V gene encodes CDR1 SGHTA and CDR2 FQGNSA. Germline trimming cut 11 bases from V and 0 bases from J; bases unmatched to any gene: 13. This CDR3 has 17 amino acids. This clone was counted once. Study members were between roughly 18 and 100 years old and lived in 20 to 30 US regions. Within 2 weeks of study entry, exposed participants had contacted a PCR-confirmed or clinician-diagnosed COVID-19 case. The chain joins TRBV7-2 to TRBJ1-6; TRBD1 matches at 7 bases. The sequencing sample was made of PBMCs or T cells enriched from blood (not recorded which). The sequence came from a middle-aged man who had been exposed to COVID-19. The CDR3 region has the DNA TGTGCCTCTTGGGACACAGGGGTGAGCTCCTATAATTCACCCCTCCACTTT. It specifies CASWDTGVSSYNSPLHF.